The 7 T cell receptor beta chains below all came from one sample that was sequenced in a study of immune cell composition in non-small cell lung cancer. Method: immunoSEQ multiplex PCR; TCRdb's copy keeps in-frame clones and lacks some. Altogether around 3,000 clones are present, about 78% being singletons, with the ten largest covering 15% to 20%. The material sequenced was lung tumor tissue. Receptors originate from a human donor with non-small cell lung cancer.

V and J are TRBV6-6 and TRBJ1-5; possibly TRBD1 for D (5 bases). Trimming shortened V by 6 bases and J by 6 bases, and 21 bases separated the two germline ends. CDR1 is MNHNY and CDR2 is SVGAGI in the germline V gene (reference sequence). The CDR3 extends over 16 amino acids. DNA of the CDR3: TGTGCCAGCAGCTTCCAGGGTTCTGCGTTTGGTCAGCCCCAGCATTTT. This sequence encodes CASSFQGSAFGQPQHF.

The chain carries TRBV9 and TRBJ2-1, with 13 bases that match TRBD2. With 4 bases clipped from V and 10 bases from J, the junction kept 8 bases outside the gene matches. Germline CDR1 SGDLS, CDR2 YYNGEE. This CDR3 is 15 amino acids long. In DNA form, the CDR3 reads TGTGCCAGCAGCCCCCGGACTAGCGGGGGCCGGGAGCAGTTCTTC. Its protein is CASSPRTSGGREQFF.

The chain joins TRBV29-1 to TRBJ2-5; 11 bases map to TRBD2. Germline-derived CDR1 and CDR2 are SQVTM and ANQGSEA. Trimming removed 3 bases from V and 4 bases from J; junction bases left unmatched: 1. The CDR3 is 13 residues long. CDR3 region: CSVDLAGGETQYF. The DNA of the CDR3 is TGCAGCGTTGATCTAGCGGGAGGAGAGACCCAGTACTTC.

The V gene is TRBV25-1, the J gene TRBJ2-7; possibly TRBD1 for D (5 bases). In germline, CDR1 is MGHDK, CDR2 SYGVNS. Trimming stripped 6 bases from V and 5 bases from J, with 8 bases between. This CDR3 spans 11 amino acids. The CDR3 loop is CASRARDEQYF. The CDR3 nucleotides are TGTGCCAGCAGGGCCAGGGACGAGCAGTACTTC.

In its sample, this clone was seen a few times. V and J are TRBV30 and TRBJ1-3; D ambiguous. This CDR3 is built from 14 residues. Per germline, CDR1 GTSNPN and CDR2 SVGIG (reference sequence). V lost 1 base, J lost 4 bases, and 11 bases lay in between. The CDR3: CAWSGGSGGNTIYF. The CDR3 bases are TGTGCCTGGAGTGGCGGGAGCGGAGGAAACACCATATATTTT.

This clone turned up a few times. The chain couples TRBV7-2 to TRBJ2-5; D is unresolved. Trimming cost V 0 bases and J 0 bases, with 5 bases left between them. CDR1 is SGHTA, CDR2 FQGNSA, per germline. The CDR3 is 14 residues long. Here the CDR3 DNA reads TGTGCCAGCAGCTTAGCACTGTACCAAGAGACCCAGTACTTC. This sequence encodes CASSLALYQETQYF.

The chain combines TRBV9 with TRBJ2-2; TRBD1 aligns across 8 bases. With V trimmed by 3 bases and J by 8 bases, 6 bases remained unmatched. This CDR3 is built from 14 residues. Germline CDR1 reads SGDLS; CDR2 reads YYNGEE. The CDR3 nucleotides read TGTGCCAGCAGCGCCCAGGGGGCAAGGGGGGAGCTGTTTTTT. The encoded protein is CASSAQGARGELFF.